This T cell receptor (beta chain) derives from a study of shared T cell receptors in the human thymus. Profiled with immunoSEQ multiplex PCR; TCRdb holds only in-frame clones, not every one. This sample has some 700,000 clones, with roughly 90% found just once. This CDR3 has 16 amino acids. CDR1 is ENHRY and CDR2 is SYGVKD in the germline V gene. The germline V and J ends were trimmed by 3 bases and 1 base, with 13 bases remaining between them. The data also belong to a second study, concerning human thymus T cells. Per that paper: Surgeons resected thymus tissue during corrective heart surgery. An apparent bias in V and J gene usage was seen in thymic and blood repertoires. What related research reported was that thymic repertoires overlapped highly among unrelated individuals.

The rearrangement links TRBV10-3 to TRBJ1-5; D may be TRBD1 (6 bases). The sequencing sample was made of thymocytes. The receptor comes from a boy under two years old with a congenital heart defect. CDR3 coding DNA: TGTGCCATCAGTGATCCGTCGGACAGCAGCAATCAGCCCCAGCATTTT. It is translated as CAISDPSDSSNQPQHF.